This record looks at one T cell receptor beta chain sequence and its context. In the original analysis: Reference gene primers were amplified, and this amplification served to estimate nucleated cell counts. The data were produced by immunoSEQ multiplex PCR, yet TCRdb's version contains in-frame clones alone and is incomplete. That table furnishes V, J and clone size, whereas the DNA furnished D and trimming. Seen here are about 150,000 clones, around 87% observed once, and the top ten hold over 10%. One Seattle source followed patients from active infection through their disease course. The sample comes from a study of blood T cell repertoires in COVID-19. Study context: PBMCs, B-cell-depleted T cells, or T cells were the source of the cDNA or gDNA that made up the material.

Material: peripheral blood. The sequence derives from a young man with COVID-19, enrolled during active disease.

The CDR3 DNA sequence: TGCGCCAGCAGCTTGGGTGGGGAGTTTGGTGGCTACACCTTC. Translating gives CASSLGGEFGGYTF. The chain joins TRBV5-1 to TRBJ1-2, with no clear D. Between the trimmed V and J ends, which lost 0 bases and 7 bases, there was a span of 13 bases. The CDR3 sequence is 14 residues long. Looked up from germline, CDR1 is SGHRS and CDR2 is YFSETQ.